This T cell receptor beta chain was captured in a study of graft-versus-host responses after intestinal transplantation. Study observations and caveats: GvH clones appeared in recipient marrow, some first in ileum or blood.

Data came from immunoSEQ multiplex PCR; TCRdb stores just in-frame clones and leaves some out. Of some 40,000 clones in the sample, about 91% were seen once. Points on this clone: Its antigen is still unknown.

The receptor comes from a human patient who received an intestinal transplant, so some T cells may come from the graft donor. The starting material was PBMCs, obtained 524 days after transplant.

The CDR3 coding sequence is TGTGCCAGCAGTTCTGACAAGAACTATGGCTACACCTTC. Amino acid sequence: CASSSDKNYGYTF. This chain connects TRBV27 to TRBJ1-2; D unclear. The V and J ends lost 4 bases and 2 bases respectively, with 8 bases between them. The CDR3 spans 13 residues. The germline V gene encodes CDR1 MNHEY and CDR2 SMNVEV (reference sequence).